This entry lists 25 T cell receptor beta chains sequenced from one sample in a study of blood T cell repertoires in COVID-19 (dated by TCRdb to 2020 to 2021). The library was produced with the immunoSEQ multiplex PCR assay. The table was pulled from immuneACCESS by TCRdb, which kept in-frame rearrangements only. Such tables lose some clones; where checked, under half of the loss comes from unresolved V genes, and the rest has no known cause. In this sample the table shows approximately 240,000 clones, 70% to 85% of which occur a single time. Under 1.5% of the sample goes to the ten largest clones. Sequenced input: peripheral blood. These receptors were taken from a woman aged 40 to 50 who had recovered from COVID-19.

The rearrangement uses TRBV11-2 and TRBJ2-1; 9 nucleotides match TRBD2. CDR1 and CDR2 from the germline V gene are SGHAT and FQNNGV. CDR3 length: 17 residues. The ends lost 7 bases at V and 3 bases at J; junction bases unmatched: 13. The CDR3 DNA reads as TGTGCCAGCACCCTGGGGGCGGGGGGGCTAGTCTACAATGAGCAGTTCTTC. Encoded protein: CASTLGAGGLVYNEQFF.

The V call is TRBV7-2, the J call TRBJ2-5; TRBD2 is a possible D gene (5 bases). CDR1 and CDR2 (germline): SGHTA, FQGNSA. The CDR3 consists of 15 residues. The ends were cut back, 1 base at V and 1 base at J, with 10 bases in the middle. The CDR3 spells CASSLVAQRQETQYF. As DNA, the CDR3 is TGTGCCAGCAGCTTAGTAGCGCAGCGCCAAGAGACCCAGTACTTC. Variable domain in full (rest from reference TRBV7-2 and TRBJ2-5): GAGVSQSPSNKVTEKGKDVELRCDPISGHTALYWYRQSLGQGLEFLIYFQGNSAPDKSGLPSDRFSAERTGGSVSTLTIQRTQQEDSAVYLCASSLVAQRQETQYFGPGTRLLVL.

The chain links TRBV9 to TRBJ2-1; D not resolved. Trimming removed 2 bases from V and 8 bases from J, with 8 bases in between. Germline V gene sequence: CDR1 SGDLS, CDR2 YYNGEE. The CDR3 length is 12 residues. CDR3 protein: CASSVSSYEQFF. CDR3 nucleotides: TGTGCCAGCAGCGTCTCGTCGTATGAGCAGTTCTTC.

The V and J genes are TRBV18 and TRBJ2-6, with unresolved D. CDR1 and CDR2 (germline): KGHSH, LQKENI. V was trimmed by 5 bases and J by 5 bases, leaving 13 bases between them. This CDR3 contains 15 residues. Here the CDR3 reads CASSYGGQWANVLTF. The CDR3 nucleotides are TGTGCCAGCTCATACGGTGGGCAATGGGCCAACGTCCTGACTTTC.

Comment on this clone: This sample includes further DNA sequences coding for the same CDR3. This rearrangement joins TRBV6-5 to TRBJ1-1, with unresolved D. CDR1 is MNHEY and CDR2 is SVGAGI in the germline V gene. Trimming took off 3 bases at V and 7 bases at J, with 6 bases between the two ends. This CDR3 spans 11 amino acids. The CDR3 protein is CASSYRGEAFF. The CDR3 coding sequence is TGTGCCAGCAGTTATCGGGGTGAAGCTTTCTTT.

This chain links TRBV28 with TRBJ1-5; 9 positions match TRBD1. The V and J ends lost 5 bases and 5 bases, in that order; junction bases with no gene match: 7. The CDR3 runs 15 residues. In germline, CDR1 is MDHEN, CDR2 SYDVKM. Written as DNA, the CDR3 is TGTGCCAGCAGTCCCCCGGACAGGGGTCATCAGCCCCAGCATTTT. Translation gives CASSPPDRGHQPQHF.

The rearrangement links TRBV9 to TRBJ2-5, with D possibly being TRBD1 (6 bases). The germline gives CDR1 SGDLS, CDR2 YYNGEE. The CDR3 contains 16 residues. V lost 3 bases and J lost 4, with 19 bases in between. The CDR3 spells CASSEGQPGVGETQYF. The DNA of the CDR3 is TGTGCCAGCAGCGAAGGACAGCCTGGGGTGGGAGAGACCCAGTACTTC.

The chain recombines TRBV4-2 with TRBJ2-1, with a possible D match to TRBD1 (5 bases). Germline V gene lookup returns CDR1 LGHNA and CDR2 YNFKEQ. V was clipped by 2 bases and J by 1 base, with 12 bases between them. The CDR3 totals 16 residues. The CDR3 DNA follows: TGTGCCAGCAGCCAACCAGGGTTGGGGTCCTACAATGAGCAGTTCTTC. It is translated as CASSQPGLGSYNEQFF.

The rearrangement joins TRBV28 to TRBJ1-3; D is uncertain. Per germline, CDR1 MDHEN and CDR2 SYDVKM. Deletions cut 3 bases from V and 1 base from J, with 16 bases between. The CDR3 has 17 amino acids. CDR3 region: CASSLGGLRDSGNTIYF. CDR3 DNA sequence: TGTGCCAGCAGTTTGGGAGGTCTGCGGGATTCTGGAAACACCATATATTTT. Looking up the rest from reference TRBV28 and TRBJ1-3 gives the full variable domain: DVKVTQSSRYLVKRTGEKVFLECVQDMDHENMFWYRQDPGLGLRLIYFSYDVKMKEKGDIPEGYSVSREKKERFSLILESASTNQTSMYLCASSLGGLRDSGNTIYFGEGSWLTVV.

The chain joins TRBV9 to TRBJ2-5; possible D gene TRBD1, 5 bases. Germline values: CDR1 SGDLS, CDR2 YYNGEE. V was shortened by 0 bases and J by 4 bases, with 13 bases between the two germline ends. The CDR3 runs 15 residues. CDR3 in amino acids: CASSVEGKGLETQYF. CDR3 DNA: TGTGCCAGCAGCGTAGAAGGGAAGGGGTTAGAGACCCAGTACTTC.

V and J are TRBV5-4 and TRBJ2-5; 10 bases line up with TRBD1. The CDR3 loop spans 16 amino acids. Germline-derived CDR1 and CDR2 are SGHNT and YYREEE (reference sequence). V shed 6 bases, J shed 2 bases, and the junction held 10 bases outside the gene matches. CDR3 sequence: CASTSKDRGSQETQYF. The CDR3 bases are TGTGCCAGCACTTCGAAGGACAGGGGGAGTCAAGAGACCCAGTACTTC.

The chain's CDR3 is CASSFGTSTDTQYF. CDR3 bases: TGTGCCAGCAGCTTTGGGACTAGCACAGATACGCAGTATTTT. V usage is TRBV7-3 and J usage is TRBJ2-3, with TRBD2 as a possible D gene (6 bases). Trimming took 3 bases from V and 0 from J, leaving 7 bases between them. This CDR3 is 14 amino acids long. CDR1 is SGHTA, CDR2 FQGTGA, per germline.

The sample holds a few counts of this clone. The chain recombines TRBV10-1 with TRBJ1-5, with D uncertain. The germline V gene has CDR1 WNHNN and CDR2 SYGVQD (reference sequence). Trimming pared 3 bases from V and 7 bases from J, leaving 7 bases between. The CDR3 is made up of 12 amino acids. CDR3 residues: CASSDSLQPQHF. The CDR3, as DNA: TGCGCCAGCAGTGACAGTTTACAGCCCCAGCATTTT.

J is TRBJ1-5 and V is TRBV19; 9 positions match TRBD1. The junction had 4 bases not matched to a gene; V was cut back by 4 bases and J by 3 bases. The CDR3 is 15 amino acids. The germline gives CDR1 LNHDA, CDR2 SQIVND (reference sequence). CDR3 DNA: TGTGCCAGTAGTACAGGGACAGGGAACAATCAGCCCCAGCATTTT. This translates into CASSTGTGNNQPQHF.

This rearrangement joins TRBV6-1 to TRBJ2-5; TRBD2 aligns across 8 bases. CDR3 length equals 15 residues. The J segment lost 5 bases and the V segment lost 1 base, leaving 6 bases of the junction unmatched. Looked up from germline, CDR1 is MNHNS and CDR2 is SASEGT. This CDR3 is CASSEERGLGETQYF. In DNA, the CDR3 is TGTGCCAGCAGTGAAGAGCGGGGGCTTGGGGAGACCCAGTACTTC.

This clone was seen a few times. The chain couples TRBV2 to TRBJ2-5; 7 bases align to TRBD1. Per germline, CDR1 SNHLY and CDR2 FYNNEI. This CDR3 has 17 amino acids. The junction had 13 bases not matched to a gene; V was cut back by 2 bases and J by 4 bases. In nucleotides, the CDR3 is TGTGCCAGCAGTGAACACCCCGGACAGGTTCCGGGAGAGACCCAGTACTTC. Its translation is CASSEHPGQVPGETQYF.

The rearrangement uses TRBV28 and TRBJ1-1; TRBD1 might be the D (5 bases). Germline CDR1 MDHEN, CDR2 SYDVKM. The ends were cut back, 6 bases at V and 2 bases at J, with 13 bases in the middle. CDR3 length: 14 residues. The CDR3 nucleotides are TGTGCCAGCAGCGCCCCAGGGATTAACACTGAAGCTTTCTTT. Encoded protein: CASSAPGINTEAFF. The full variable domain, its missing parts supplied by reference TRBV28 and TRBJ1-1, is DVKVTQSSRYLVKRTGEKVFLECVQDMDHENMFWYRQDPGLGLRLIYFSYDVKMKEKGDIPEGYSVSREKKERFSLILESASTNQTSMYLCASSAPGINTEAFFGQGTRLTVV.

The chain carries TRBV11-2 and TRBJ2-3; the match to TRBD1 covers 8 bases. Germline values: CDR1 SGHAT, CDR2 FQNNGV. The CDR3 runs to 15 residues. After removal of 5 bases from V and 6 bases from J, the junction contained 10 bases not matched to a gene. CDR3 in amino acids: CASSLGQGERDTQYF. The CDR3 nucleotides read TGTGCCAGCAGCCTAGGACAGGGTGAAAGGGATACGCAGTATTTT.

The genes are TRBV19 and TRBJ2-2, with 9 bases fitting TRBD1. The germline V gene encodes CDR1 LNHDA and CDR2 SQIVND (reference sequence). V dropped 4 bases and J dropped 5; count of bases not matched to a gene: 11. CDR3 length equals 17 residues. The CDR3 DNA reads as TGTGCCAGTAGTACCAGACCGGGACAGGGTAATACCGGGGAGCTGTTTTTT. Translation gives CASSTRPGQGNTGELFF.

The CDR3 spells CASNGGTGELFF. The DNA of the CDR3 is TGTGCCAGCAACGGGGGCACCGGGGAGCTGTTTTTT. The chain links TRBV9 to TRBJ2-2, with a tentative D call TRBD2 (6 bases). Germline V gene data show CDR1 as SGDLS and CDR2 as YYNGEE. Trimming cost V 6 bases and J 4 bases, with 7 bases left between them. The CDR3 has 12 residues.

The chain combines TRBV6-1 with TRBJ1-4, with D possibly TRBD1 on 5 matching bases. The length of the CDR3 is 18 residues. Germline V gene lookup returns CDR1 MNHNS and CDR2 SASEGT. V lost 1 base and J lost 3, with 18 bases in between. The CDR3 protein is CASSEGGRVSLSNEKLFF. The CDR3 bases are TGTGCCAGCAGTGAAGGTGGCAGGGTCTCATTATCTAATGAAAAACTGTTTTTT.

This clone was recorded once. The chain recombines TRBV2 with TRBJ2-5, with D unresolved. The CDR3 totals 12 residues. Trimming left V 6 bases short and J 5 bases short, with 10 bases between. CDR1 and CDR2 from the germline V gene are SNHLY and FYNNEI. CDR3 bases: TGTGCCAGCAGCCCTCAACAGGAGACCCAGTACTTC. Protein product: CASSPQQETQYF.

The chain combines TRBV11-2 with TRBJ2-1; 9 bases agree with TRBD1. This CDR3 spans 18 amino acids. The germline CDR1 and CDR2 sequences are SGHAT and FQNNGV. Trimming cost V 1 base and J 5 bases; bases outside gene matches: 12. The CDR3: CASSLGGTGSRGHNEQFF. CDR3 nucleotide sequence: TGTGCCAGCAGCTTAGGTGGGACAGGGAGTAGGGGACACAATGAGCAGTTCTTC.

The chain links TRBV6-1 to TRBJ1-5; maybe TRBD1 (6 bases). The CDR3 runs to 15 residues. Between the trimmed V and J ends, which lost 2 bases and 4 bases, there was a span of 12 bases. CDR1 MNHNS and CDR2 SASEGT come from the germline V gene. The CDR3 nucleotides are TGTGCCAGCAGTGAATTGGCAGGGGCGAATCAGCCCCAGCATTTT. The encoded protein is CASSELAGANQPQHF.

This rearrangement joins TRBV7-2 to TRBJ2-7; weak D call: TRBD1 (5 bases). V was clipped by 1 base and J by 5 bases, with 15 bases between them. CDR1 and CDR2 from the germline V gene are SGHTA and FQGNSA. The CDR3 has 15 amino acids. CDR3 sequence reads: CASSLVLQGFDEQYF. The CDR3 bases are TGTGCCAGCAGCTTAGTACTCCAGGGATTCGACGAGCAGTACTTC. The full variable domain, its missing parts supplied by reference TRBV7-2 and TRBJ2-7, is GAGVSQSPSNKVTEKGKDVELRCDPISGHTALYWYRQSLGQGLEFLIYFQGNSAPDKSGLPSDRFSAERTGGSVSTLTIQRTQQEDSAVYLCASSLVLQGFDEQYFGPGTRLTVT.